A single sample is the source of the 11 T cell receptor beta chains below, sequenced in a study of cytomegalovirus exposure and HLA in healthy donors. 13 Jbeta primers and 60 Vbeta primers were used for the PCR. Assay used: immunoSEQ multiplex PCR; TCRdb lists only in-frame clones, some missing. The table has about 130,000 clones, around four fifths seen once. The sequencing sample was made of PBMCs. The receptors come from a female donor in good health and CMV-seronegative.

This chain uses TRBV19 with TRBJ2-5; a possible D gene is TRBD2 (5 bases). Looked up from germline, CDR1 is LNHDA and CDR2 is SQIVND (reference sequence). The V end was cut by 9 bases, the J end by 5 bases, with 10 bases between. The CDR3 consists of 11 residues. DNA for the CDR3: TGTGCCAGATATCCGGGGGAGACCCAGTACTTC. This translates into CARYPGETQYF.

This clone is a singleton in its sample. The CDR3 sequence is CASSPLGQNYGYTF. CDR3 nucleotide sequence: TGTGCCAGCAGCCCTTTAGGACAGAACTATGGCTACACCTTC. The chain combines TRBV14 with TRBJ1-2, with a weak D call TRBD1 (6 bases). The V end lost 4 bases, the J end lost 2 bases, and 11 bases lay between the germline ends. This CDR3 has 14 amino acids. Germline values: CDR1 SGHDN, CDR2 FVKESK.

The CDR3 loop reads CASSQEAGVQETQYF. Written as DNA, the CDR3 is TGCGCCAGCAGCCAAGAAGCGGGAGTACAGGAGACCCAGTACTTC. The V gene is TRBV4-3, the J gene TRBJ2-5, with 8 bases lining up with TRBD2. Germline loops: CDR1 LGHNA, CDR2 YSLEER. V was clipped by 0 bases and J by 5 bases; unmatched bases: 5. The CDR3 is 15 amino acids.

The chain is built from TRBV19 and TRBJ1-1, with 8 nucleotides matching TRBD1. CDR1 LNHDA and CDR2 SQIVND come from the germline V gene (reference sequence). The V gene end was trimmed by 5 bases and the J gene end by 1 base; junction bases not matched to a gene: 0. The CDR3 sequence is 13 residues long. The CDR3 nucleotides read TGTGCCAGTAGTCAGGGGGCGAACACTGAAGCTTTCTTT. Its protein is CASSQGANTEAFF.

J is TRBJ2-1 and V is TRBV11-2, with 9 nucleotides matching TRBD2. Per the germline V gene, CDR1 is SGHAT and CDR2 is FQNNGV. The J segment lost 3 bases and the V segment lost 0 bases, leaving 6 bases of the junction unmatched. The CDR3 extends over 17 amino acids. This CDR3 is CASSLERASGIYNEQFF. The CDR3 bases are TGTGCCAGCAGCTTAGAGAGGGCTAGCGGGATCTACAATGAGCAGTTCTTC.

The V call is TRBV5-4, the J call TRBJ1-2; tentative D call: TRBD1 (6 bases). Per the germline V gene, CDR1 is SGHNT and CDR2 is YYREEE (reference sequence). The CDR3 runs 15 residues. Trimming removed 5 bases at V and 8 bases at J, with 22 bases between. The CDR3 region has the DNA TGTGCCAGCAGACCCACCACACCGGGACATCGGGGCTACACCTTC. It is translated as CASRPTTPGHRGYTF.

The chain couples TRBV27 to TRBJ2-7; tentative D call: TRBD1 (5 bases). Trimming removed 6 bases at V and 6 bases at J, with 12 bases between. Germline loops: CDR1 MNHEY, CDR2 SMNVEV (reference sequence). CDR3 length: 12 amino acids. CDR3: CASSFWGREQYF. The CDR3 nucleotides read TGTGCCAGCAGCTTCTGGGGCCGCGAGCAGTACTTC.

This clone was found a few times. This sequence joins TRBV5-1 and TRBJ2-3; the D gene is possibly TRBD2 (6 bases). This CDR3 comprises 16 residues. Trimming took 5 bases from V and 5 from J, leaving 21 bases between them. Germline assignment: CDR1 SGHRS and CDR2 YFSETQ. The CDR3 is CASRPRGLATRDTQYF. CDR3 in DNA: TGCGCCAGCAGACCTCGGGGACTTGCGACAAGAGATACGCAGTATTTT.

The table lists this clone with a count of one. The V call is TRBV10-3, the J call TRBJ1-1; D remains unclear. The CDR3 runs 15 residues. With 4 bases removed from V and 0 bases from J, the gap between germline ends came to 12 bases. Germline V gene data show CDR1 as ENHRY and CDR2 as SYGVKD. This CDR3 is CAISGVGGMNTEAFF. The DNA of the CDR3 is TGTGCCATCAGTGGGGTTGGAGGTATGAACACTGAAGCTTTCTTT.

This chain connects TRBV2 to TRBJ1-5; D gene unclear. Germline V gene lookup returns CDR1 SNHLY and CDR2 FYNNEI. CDR3 length equals 13 residues. Trimming cost V 6 bases and J 3 bases, with 9 bases left between them. The CDR3 spells CASSASLNQPQHF. The CDR3 DNA reads TGTGCCAGCAGCGCCAGTCTCAATCAGCCCCAGCATTTT.

The V gene is TRBV5-1, the J gene TRBJ1-2; D unresolved. The V end lost 0 bases, the J end lost 6 bases, and 15 bases lay between the germline ends. The CDR3 loop spans 15 amino acids. CDR1 and CDR2 from the germline V gene are SGHRS and YFSETQ. The CDR3 DNA follows: TGCGCCAGCAGCTTGGACGGGGTGAAGTTCGATGGCTACACCTTC. It translates to CASSLDGVKFDGYTF.